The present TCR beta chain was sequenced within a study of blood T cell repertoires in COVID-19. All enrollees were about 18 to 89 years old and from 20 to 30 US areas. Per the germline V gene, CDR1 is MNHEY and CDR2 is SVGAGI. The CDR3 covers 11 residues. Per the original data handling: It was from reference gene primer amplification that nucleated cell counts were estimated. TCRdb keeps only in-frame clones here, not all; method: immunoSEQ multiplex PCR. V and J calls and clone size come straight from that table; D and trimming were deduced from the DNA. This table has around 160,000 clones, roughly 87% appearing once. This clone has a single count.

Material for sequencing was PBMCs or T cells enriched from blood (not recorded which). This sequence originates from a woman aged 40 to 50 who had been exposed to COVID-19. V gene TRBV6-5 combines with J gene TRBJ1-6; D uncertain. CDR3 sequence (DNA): TGTGTGGTCAGGAAGGATTCACCCCTCCACTTT. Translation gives CVVRKDSPLHF.